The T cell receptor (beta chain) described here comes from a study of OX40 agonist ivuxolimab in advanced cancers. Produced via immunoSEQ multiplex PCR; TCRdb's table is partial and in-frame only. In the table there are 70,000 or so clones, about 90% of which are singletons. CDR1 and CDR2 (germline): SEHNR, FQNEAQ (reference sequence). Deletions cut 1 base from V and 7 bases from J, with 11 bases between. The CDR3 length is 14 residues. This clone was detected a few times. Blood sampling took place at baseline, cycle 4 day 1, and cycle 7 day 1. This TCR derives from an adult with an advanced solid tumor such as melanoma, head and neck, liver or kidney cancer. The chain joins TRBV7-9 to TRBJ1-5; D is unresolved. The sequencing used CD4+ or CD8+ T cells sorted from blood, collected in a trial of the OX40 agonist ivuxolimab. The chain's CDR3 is CASSLGRAGQPQHF. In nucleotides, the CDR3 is TGTGCCAGCAGCTTAGGTAGGGCGGGACAGCCCCAGCATTTT. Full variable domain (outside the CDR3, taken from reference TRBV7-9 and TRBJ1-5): DTGVSQNPRHKITKRGQNVTFRCDPISEHNRLYWYRQTLGQGPEFLTYFQNEAQLEKSRLLSDRFSAERPKGSFSTLEIQRTEQGDSAMYLCASSLGRAGQPQHFGDGTRLSIL.